This entry lists 30 T cell receptor beta chains sequenced from one sample in a study of OX40 agonist ivuxolimab in advanced cancers. TCRdb's copy holds only in-frame clones and misses some; the assay was immunoSEQ multiplex PCR. This table holds about 88,000 clones, more than 80% found once. Sequences were derived from CD4+ or CD8+ T cells sorted from blood, sampled in a trial of the OX40 agonist ivuxolimab. The receptors derive from an adult with an advanced solid tumor such as melanoma, head and neck, liver or kidney cancer.

CDR3 region: CASSLLARGAEGYTF. For the CDR3, the DNA is TGTGCCAGCAGCTTACTGGCCAGGGGGGCTGAAGGCTACACCTTC. The chain recombines TRBV11-2 with TRBJ1-2; 7 nucleotides match TRBD1. The CDR3 covers 15 residues. J gave up 8 bases and V 2 bases, and 11 bases lay outside the gene matches. Per the germline V gene, CDR1 is SGHAT and CDR2 is FQNNGV.

The chain couples TRBV30 to TRBJ2-1; 14 bases line up with TRBD2. The CDR3 sequence is 15 residues long. Germline lookup yields CDR1 GTSNPN and CDR2 SVGIG (reference sequence). After removal of 3 bases from V and 6 bases from J, the junction contained 4 bases not matched to a gene. The CDR3 loop reads CAWSRGLAGGNEQFF. DNA of the CDR3: TGTGCCTGGAGCCGAGGACTAGCGGGAGGCAATGAGCAGTTCTTC.

This chain connects TRBV29-1 to TRBJ2-2; no definite D call. Trimming removed 2 bases at V and 6 bases at J, with 7 bases between. Germline loops: CDR1 SQVTM, CDR2 ANQGSEA. CDR3 size: 12 residues. The chain's CDR3 is CSVELGSGELFF. The CDR3 nucleotides are TGCAGCGTTGAACTGGGGTCCGGGGAGCTGTTTTTT.

V is TRBV5-1 and J is TRBJ1-2, with a possible D match to TRBD1 (6 bases). With 4 bases removed from V and 6 bases from J, the gap between germline ends came to 28 bases. CDR1 and CDR2 (germline): SGHRS, YFSETQ. The CDR3 consists of 18 residues. CDR3 amino acids: CASSVRSKDSSILNGYTF. The DNA for the CDR3 is TGCGCCAGCAGCGTAAGGAGCAAGGACAGCTCGATCCTCAATGGCTACACCTTC.

The rearrangement links TRBV5-3 to TRBJ2-1; D unresolved. TRBV5-3 falls under the ORF class, with uncertain function. The ends were cut back, 5 bases at V and 0 bases at J, with 15 bases in the middle. The CDR3 spans 16 residues. DNA for the CDR3: TGTGCCAGAAGAACCCAGGCCGGAAGCTCCTACAATGAGCAGTTCTTC. This codes for CARRTQAGSSYNEQFF.

The CDR3 bases are TGTGCCATCAGTGGGGGACAGGGCAATGAGCAGTTCTTC. It specifies CAISGGQGNEQFF. This chain connects TRBV10-3 to TRBJ2-1, with 9 bases matching TRBD1. The J segment lost 6 bases and the V segment lost 4 bases, leaving 1 base of the junction unmatched. CDR1 is ENHRY and CDR2 is SYGVKD in the germline V gene. This CDR3 contains 13 residues.

This chain uses TRBV7-9 with TRBJ2-7; 9 bases agree with TRBD1. Germline V gene lookup returns CDR1 SEHNR and CDR2 FQNEAQ (reference sequence). V shed 6 bases and J 0 bases; nucleotides not matched to a gene: 9. This CDR3 region has 16 residues. CDR3 in DNA: TGTGCCAGCAGTGTCGGGGAGGGACAGGGCTCCTACGAGCAGTACTTC. Protein: CASSVGEGQGSYEQYF.

The V and J genes are TRBV6-6 and TRBJ2-2; 7 bases are shared with TRBD1. V was clipped by 2 bases and J by 4 bases; unmatched bases: 1. Per the germline V gene, CDR1 is MNHNY and CDR2 is SVGAGI (reference sequence). CDR3 length: 14 residues. CDR3 nucleotide sequence: TGTGCCAGCAGTTACGGGACAGCCACCGGGGAGCTGTTTTTT. Its translation: CASSYGTATGELFF.

The V and J genes are TRBV4-3 and TRBJ2-3, with 7 bases lining up with TRBD2. The V segment lost 4 bases and the J segment 3 bases; nucleotides outside the gene matches: 13. Germline loops: CDR1 LGHNA, CDR2 YSLEER. The CDR3 consists of 17 residues. The CDR3 DNA follows: TGCGCCAGCAGCCCGGACGGGGGACGGGAGGTTACAGATACGCAGTATTTT. Amino acids: CASSPDGGREVTDTQYF.

This chain joins TRBV19 and TRBJ2-6, with unresolved D. Looked up from germline, CDR1 is LNHDA and CDR2 is SQIVND (reference sequence). The CDR3 has 16 amino acids. V lost 6 bases and J 2 bases, leaving 14 bases between the germline ends. CDR3 sequence: CASSPYTETGANVLTF. In DNA form, the CDR3 reads TGTGCCAGTAGCCCCTATACGGAAACTGGGGCCAACGTCCTGACTTTC.

The V call is TRBV5-1, the J call TRBJ2-6; D is ambiguous. Germline CDR1 SGHRS, CDR2 YFSETQ. This CDR3 spans 14 amino acids. V shed 4 bases and J shed 1 base, with 6 bases lying between them. The CDR3: CASSPESGANVLTF. The CDR3 DNA follows: TGCGCCAGCAGCCCGGAATCTGGGGCCAACGTCCTGACTTTC.

This chain connects TRBV27 to TRBJ2-1, with 9 bases fitting TRBD1. The CDR3 length is 15 residues. Germline loops: CDR1 MNHEY, CDR2 SMNVEV (reference sequence). The V segment lost 4 bases and the J segment 6 bases; nucleotides outside the gene matches: 7. The CDR3 sequence: CASSYRDRARNEQFF. The DNA of the CDR3 is TGTGCCAGCAGTTACCGGGACAGGGCTCGCAATGAGCAGTTCTTC.

The chain uses TRBV29-1 and TRBJ1-4, with D perhaps matching TRBD1 (5 bases). This CDR3 region has 14 residues. CDR1 is SQVTM and CDR2 is ANQGSEA in the germline V gene. V lost 3 bases, J lost 7 bases, and 15 bases lay in between. The CDR3 sequence: CSVEVTNGGEKLFF. The CDR3 nucleotides are TGCAGCGTTGAGGTCACCAACGGGGGTGAAAAACTGTTTTTT. The full variable domain, its missing parts supplied by reference TRBV29-1 and TRBJ1-4, is SAVISQKPSRDICQRGTSLTIQCQVDSQVTMMFWYRQQPGQSLTLIATANQGSEATYESGFVIDKFPISRPNLTFSTLTVSNMSPEDSSIYLCSVEVTNGGEKLFFGSGTQLSVL.

This clone was found once. This chain joins TRBV7-8 and TRBJ1-5, with D maybe TRBD1 (5 bases). The germline CDR1 and CDR2 sequences are SGHVS and FQNEAQ. Trimming shortened V by 7 bases and J by 4 bases, and 14 bases separated the two germline ends. The CDR3 loop spans 14 amino acids. CDR3 loop: CASTLYKGNQPQHF. In nucleotides, the CDR3 is TGTGCCAGCACCCTTTATAAGGGGAATCAGCCCCAGCATTTT.

The V gene is TRBV7-9, the J gene TRBJ2-1; 14 bases are a match to TRBD2. The CDR3 spans 16 residues. The germline CDR1 and CDR2 sequences are SEHNR and FQNEAQ (reference sequence). V was pared by 5 bases and J by 8 bases, with 8 bases of the junction left unmatched. CDR3 protein: CASSPRLAGGIDEQFF. CDR3 bases: TGTGCCAGCAGCCCGCGACTAGCGGGAGGGATAGATGAGCAGTTCTTC.

The chain carries TRBV7-3 and TRBJ2-5, with 12 nucleotides matching TRBD2. CDR1 SGHTA and CDR2 FQGTGA come from the germline V gene. The CDR3 has 15 residues. Losses at the gene ends were 5 bases for V and 4 bases for J; bases not matched to a gene: 5. CDR3: CASSPLAGGVETQYF. The DNA of the CDR3 is TGTGCCAGCAGCCCACTAGCGGGAGGCGTAGAGACCCAGTACTTC.

This clone was recorded once. This chain joins TRBV5-4 and TRBJ2-1; 10 nucleotides line up with TRBD2. This CDR3 is built from 15 residues. Germline CDR1 and CDR2: SGHNT and YYREEE (reference sequence). Trimming cost V 4 bases and J 9 bases; bases outside gene matches: 10. The CDR3 protein is CASSIISGGAGEQFF. For the CDR3, the DNA is TGTGCCAGCAGCATAATAAGCGGGGGGGCCGGTGAGCAGTTCTTC.

CDR3 amino acids: CASSVAIWSNTGELFF. CDR3 coding DNA: TGTGCCAGCAGCGTAGCGATTTGGAGTAACACCGGGGAGCTGTTTTTT. V and J are TRBV9 and TRBJ2-2; the D is unclear. The CDR3 has 16 amino acids. Trimming removed 0 bases at V and 2 bases at J, with 11 bases between. The germline CDR1 and CDR2 sequences are SGDLS and YYNGEE.

The chain employs TRBV5-4 and TRBJ1-2; 7 nucleotides align to TRBD1. Germline CDR1 SGHNT, CDR2 YYREEE (reference sequence). V lost 3 bases, J lost 4 bases, and 12 bases stayed unmatched. The CDR3 loop spans 16 amino acids. CDR3 bases: TGTGCCAGCAGCTCCGGGGGGGGGACAGACCTCTATGGCTACACCTTC. Translating gives CASSSGGGTDLYGYTF.

This clone appeared a few times. J is TRBJ1-2 and V is TRBV6-1; 7 bases are a match to TRBD1. V trimming: 2 bases; J trimming: 5 bases; junction bases outside the gene matches: 5. CDR1 is MNHNS, CDR2 SASEGT, per germline. The length of the CDR3 is 14 residues. Here the CDR3 reads CASSESWDRYGYTF. CDR3 DNA: TGTGCCAGCAGTGAAAGCTGGGACAGATATGGCTACACCTTC.

This chain uses TRBV5-1 with TRBJ2-1, with 9 bases fitting TRBD2. The V and J ends lost 1 base and 6 bases, in that order; junction bases with no gene match: 8. From germline, CDR1 is SGHRS and CDR2 YFSETQ. The CDR3 runs 16 residues. CDR3 protein: CASSLSGGRYGNEQFF. The CDR3, as DNA: TGCGCCAGCAGCTTGAGCGGGGGGCGCTACGGCAATGAGCAGTTCTTC.

The chain recombines TRBV9 with TRBJ2-5; TRBD1 or TRBD2 may be the D gene (5 bases each). V dropped 1 base and J dropped 1 base, with 14 bases sitting between them. Germline-derived CDR1 and CDR2 are SGDLS and YYNGEE. This CDR3 spans 16 amino acids. CDR3 loop: CASSVWWGSGQETQYF. In DNA form, the CDR3 reads TGTGCCAGCAGCGTATGGTGGGGGAGCGGCCAAGAGACCCAGTACTTC.

This chain uses TRBV19 with TRBJ2-5, with 7 nucleotides matching TRBD2. This CDR3 has 16 residues. After removal of 3 bases from V and 4 bases from J, the junction contained 11 bases not matched to a gene. Germline V gene lookup returns CDR1 LNHDA and CDR2 SQIVND (reference sequence). CDR3 in DNA: TGTGCCAGTAGTATTCAGTTAGCGGGCGCCCGAGAGACCCAGTACTTC. Protein sequence: CASSIQLAGARETQYF.

A few counts support this clone. This sequence joins TRBV19 and TRBJ2-4, with D possibly TRBD1 on 5 matching bases. Germline V gene data show CDR1 as LNHDA and CDR2 as SQIVND (reference sequence). The CDR3 extends over 15 amino acids. The V end was cut by 6 bases, the J end by 0 bases, with 12 bases between. The chain's CDR3 is CASSIQGIAKNIQYF. CDR3 in DNA: TGTGCCAGTAGCATCCAGGGAATAGCCAAAAACATTCAGTACTTC.

This chain links TRBV10-1 with TRBJ1-2, with 7 bases identical to TRBD1. CDR1 and CDR2 from the germline V gene are WNHNN and SYGVQD (reference sequence). V shed 6 bases, J shed 3 bases, and the junction held 4 bases outside the gene matches. The CDR3 contains 13 residues. The CDR3 region is CASRRGQDYGYTF. In nucleotides, the CDR3 is TGCGCCAGCAGAAGGGGGCAGGACTATGGCTACACCTTC.

The chain carries TRBV9 and TRBJ1-4; the D gene is possibly TRBD1 (6 bases). The CDR3 is 14 residues long. CDR1 and CDR2 (germline): SGDLS, YYNGEE. The V and J ends lost 3 bases and 7 bases respectively, with 13 bases between them. The CDR3 is CASSEGGGGEKLFF. For the CDR3, the DNA is TGTGCCAGCAGCGAAGGGGGAGGGGGTGAAAAACTGTTTTTT.

The chain uses TRBV5-6 and TRBJ2-4; possible D gene TRBD1, 6 bases. The V gene lost 4 bases and the J gene lost 8 bases, with 28 bases spanning the gap. Per germline, CDR1 SGHDT and CDR2 YYEEEE. This CDR3 spans 18 amino acids. The CDR3: CASSNKLGSGASLDIQYF. CDR3 nucleotides: TGTGCCAGCAGCAACAAACTCGGCTCAGGGGCCTCATTGGACATTCAGTACTTC.

This rearrangement joins TRBV28 to TRBJ2-3; possible D gene TRBD1, 5 bases. With 6 bases removed from V and 14 bases from J, the gap between germline ends came to 18 bases. The CDR3 is made up of 12 amino acids. CDR1 is MDHEN, CDR2 SYDVKM, per germline. The CDR3: CASSLGSGFGYF. The CDR3 DNA reads TGTGCCAGCAGCTTGGGATCAGGGTTTGGGTATTTT.

The V and J genes are TRBV5-5 and TRBJ2-3; 7 nucleotides match TRBD2. J lost 2 bases, V lost 5 bases, and 11 bases had no gene match. Germline V gene lookup returns CDR1 SGHKS and CDR2 YYEKEE (reference sequence). This CDR3 spans 16 amino acids. CDR3 DNA: TGTGCCAGCAGGGGAGGGGCGGGAACCTACACAGATACGCAGTATTTT. Its translation: CASRGGAGTYTDTQYF. The variable domain in full, completed from reference TRBV5-5 and TRBJ2-3, reads DAGVTQSPTHLIKTRGQQVTLRCSPISGHKSVSWYQQVLGQGPQFIFQYYEKEERGRGNFPDRFSARQFPNYSSELNVNALLLGDSALYLCASRGGAGTYTDTQYFGPGTRLTVL.

This clone was detected only a few times. The rearrangement links TRBV28 to TRBJ1-2; weak D call: TRBD1 (6 bases). V dropped 5 bases and J dropped 10 bases, with 14 bases sitting between them. CDR1 is MDHEN, CDR2 SYDVKM, per germline. The CDR3 spans 12 residues. The CDR3 sequence is CASSPQGRFYTF. CDR3 nucleotide sequence: TGTGCCAGCAGTCCACAGGGAAGGTTCTACACCTTC.